This T cell receptor (beta chain) was found in a study of cytomegalovirus exposure and HLA in healthy donors. The study's findings and limits: Likely technical artifact: a cluster of highly shared sequence variants. Information on immune exposure was restricted to one variable (CMV serostatus).

A word on this clone: Its antigen is unidentified.

Researchers ran the PCR with 60 Vbeta and 13 Jbeta primers. Here immunoSEQ multiplex PCR was the method, and the copy in TCRdb shows in-frame clones only, minus some. This repertoire shows 99,000 or so clones, around 63% found once; its top ten account for roughly 3.2%. In germline, CDR1 is SNHLY, CDR2 FYNNEI. V gave up 7 bases and J gave up 6 bases, with 12 bases separating them. This CDR3 is 13 amino acids long. The sequence was collected from a man younger than 40 in good health and CMV-seronegative. Sequencing used PBMCs. The V gene is TRBV2, the J gene TRBJ2-2, with a weak D call TRBD1 (6 bases). CDR3 sequence reads: CASKGRGPGELFF. CDR3 coding DNA: TGTGCCAGCAAGGGCAGGGGACCCGGGGAGCTGTTTTTT.